This TCR beta chain originates from a study of PD-L1 blockade in urothelial cancer. Looking at the study overall: Blood samples had a median of around 150,000 T cells.

Germline V CDR1 and CDR2: MRHNA, SNTAGT. Losses at the gene ends were 8 bases for V and 3 bases for J; bases not matched to a gene: 8. CDR3 length: 16 amino acids. Here immunoSEQ multiplex PCR was the method, and the copy in TCRdb shows in-frame clones only, minus some. The table records under 70,000 clones, 88% of them present only once. Documented time point: peripheral blood 6 weeks after treatment start. The J gene is TRBJ2-2, the V gene TRBV6-4; 11 bases line up with TRBD2. The origin of this receptor is a man aged 60-69 years with urothelial cancer. Sequencing used PBMCs, obtained around atezolizumab (anti-PD-L1) treatment. The CDR3 sequence: CASSKLAGEDTGELFF. CDR3 bases: TGTGCCAGCTCGAAACTAGCGGGAGAAGACACCGGGGAGCTGTTTTTT.